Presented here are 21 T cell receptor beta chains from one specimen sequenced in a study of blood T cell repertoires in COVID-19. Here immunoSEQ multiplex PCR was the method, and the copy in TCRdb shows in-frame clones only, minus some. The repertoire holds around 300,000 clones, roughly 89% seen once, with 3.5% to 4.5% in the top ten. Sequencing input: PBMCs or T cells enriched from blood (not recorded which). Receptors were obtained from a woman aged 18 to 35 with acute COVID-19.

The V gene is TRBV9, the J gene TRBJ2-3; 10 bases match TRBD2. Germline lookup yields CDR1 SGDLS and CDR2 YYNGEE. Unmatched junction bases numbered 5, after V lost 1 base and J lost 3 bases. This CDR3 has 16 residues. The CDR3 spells CASSVLAGGTTDTQYF. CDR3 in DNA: TGTGCCAGCAGCGTATTAGCGGGAGGTACGACAGATACGCAGTATTTT.

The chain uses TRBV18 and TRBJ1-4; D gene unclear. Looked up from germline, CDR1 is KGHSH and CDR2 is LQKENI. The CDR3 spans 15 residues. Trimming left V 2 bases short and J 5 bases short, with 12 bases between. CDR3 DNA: TGTGCCAGCTCACCATTCCGGGAGTCCAATGAAAAACTGTTTTTT. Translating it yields CASSPFRESNEKLFF.

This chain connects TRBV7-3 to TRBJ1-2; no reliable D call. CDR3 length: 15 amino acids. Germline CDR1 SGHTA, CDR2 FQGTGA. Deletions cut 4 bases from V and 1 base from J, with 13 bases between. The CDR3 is CASSYRGGGNYGYTF. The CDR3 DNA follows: TGTGCCAGCAGCTACCGGGGAGGCGGTAACTATGGCTACACCTTC.

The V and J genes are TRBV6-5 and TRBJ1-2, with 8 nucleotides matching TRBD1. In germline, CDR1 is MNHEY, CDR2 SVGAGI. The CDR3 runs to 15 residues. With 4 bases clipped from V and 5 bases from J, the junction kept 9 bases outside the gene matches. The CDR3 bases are TGTGCCAGCAGTTCGTACAGGGGGAAGGGGTATGGCTACACCTTC. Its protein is CASSSYRGKGYGYTF.

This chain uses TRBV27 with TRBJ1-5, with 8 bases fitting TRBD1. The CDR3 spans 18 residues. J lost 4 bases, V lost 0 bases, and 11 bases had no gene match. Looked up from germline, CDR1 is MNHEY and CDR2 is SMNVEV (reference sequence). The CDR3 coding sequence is TGTGCCAGCAGTTTATCCGGACAGGGAAAAATCTGGAATCAGCCCCAGCATTTT. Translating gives CASSLSGQGKIWNQPQHF.

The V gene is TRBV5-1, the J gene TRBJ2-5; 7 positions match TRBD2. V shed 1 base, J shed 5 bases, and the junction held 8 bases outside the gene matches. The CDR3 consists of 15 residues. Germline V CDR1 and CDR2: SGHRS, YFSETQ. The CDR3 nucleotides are TGCGCCAGCAGCTTGACTAGCGTTAGGGTTGAGACCCAGTACTTC. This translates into CASSLTSVRVETQYF. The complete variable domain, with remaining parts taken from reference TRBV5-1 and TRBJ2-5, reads KAGVTQTPRYLIKTRGQQVTLSCSPISGHRSVSWYQQTPGQGLQFLFEYFSETQRNKGNFPGRFSGRQFSNSRSEMNVSTLELGDSALYLCASSLTSVRVETQYFGPGTRLLVL.

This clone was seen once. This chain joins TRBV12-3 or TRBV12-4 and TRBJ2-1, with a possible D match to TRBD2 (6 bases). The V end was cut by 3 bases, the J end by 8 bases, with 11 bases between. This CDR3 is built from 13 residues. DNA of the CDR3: TGTGCCAGCAGTTTTCGCGGGATGTATGAGCAGTTCTTC. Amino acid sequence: CASSFRGMYEQFF.

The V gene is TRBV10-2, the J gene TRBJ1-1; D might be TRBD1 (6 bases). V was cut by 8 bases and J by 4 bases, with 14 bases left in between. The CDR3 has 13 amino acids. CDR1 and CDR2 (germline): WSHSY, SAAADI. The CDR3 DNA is TGCGCCAGCGGAAGACAGGCTGTCACTGAAGCTTTCTTT. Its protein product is CASGRQAVTEAFF.

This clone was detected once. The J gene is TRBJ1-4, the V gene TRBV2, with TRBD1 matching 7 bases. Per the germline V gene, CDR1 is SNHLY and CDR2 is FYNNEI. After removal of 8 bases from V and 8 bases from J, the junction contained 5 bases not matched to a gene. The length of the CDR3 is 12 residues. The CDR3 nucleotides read TGTGCCAGCGACAGGGTCAGGGAAAAACTGTTTTTT. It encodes CASDRVREKLFF.

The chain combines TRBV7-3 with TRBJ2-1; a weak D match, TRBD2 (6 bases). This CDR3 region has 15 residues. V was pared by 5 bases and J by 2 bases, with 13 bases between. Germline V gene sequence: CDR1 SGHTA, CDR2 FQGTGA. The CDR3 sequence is CASSAASATYNEQFF. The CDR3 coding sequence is TGTGCCAGCAGCGCTGCTAGCGCTACCTACAATGAGCAGTTCTTC.

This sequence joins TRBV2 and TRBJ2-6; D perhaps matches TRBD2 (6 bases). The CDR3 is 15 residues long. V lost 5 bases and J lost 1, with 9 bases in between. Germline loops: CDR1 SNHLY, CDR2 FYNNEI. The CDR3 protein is CASSPRGSGANVLTF. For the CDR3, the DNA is TGTGCCAGCAGTCCCCGGGGGTCTGGGGCCAACGTCCTGACTTTC.

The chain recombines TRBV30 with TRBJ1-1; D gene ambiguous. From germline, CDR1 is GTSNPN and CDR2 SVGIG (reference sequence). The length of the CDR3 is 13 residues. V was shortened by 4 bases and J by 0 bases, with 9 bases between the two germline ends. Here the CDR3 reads CAWIQQLNTEAFF. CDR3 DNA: TGTGCCTGGATACAACAGCTGAACACTGAAGCTTTCTTT.

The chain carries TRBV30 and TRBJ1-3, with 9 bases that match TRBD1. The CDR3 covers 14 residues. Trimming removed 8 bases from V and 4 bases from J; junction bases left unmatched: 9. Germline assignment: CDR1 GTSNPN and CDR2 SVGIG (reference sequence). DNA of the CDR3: TGTGCCGGCCCCGGCGGGACAGGGGGAAACACCATATATTTT. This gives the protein CAGPGGTGGNTIYF.

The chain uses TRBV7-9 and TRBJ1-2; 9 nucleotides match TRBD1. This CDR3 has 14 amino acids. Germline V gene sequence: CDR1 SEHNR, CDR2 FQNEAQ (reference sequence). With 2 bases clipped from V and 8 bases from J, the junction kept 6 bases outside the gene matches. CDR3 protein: CASSLTTGGRGYTF. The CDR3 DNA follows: TGTGCCAGCAGCTTAACAACAGGGGGCCGGGGCTACACCTTC.

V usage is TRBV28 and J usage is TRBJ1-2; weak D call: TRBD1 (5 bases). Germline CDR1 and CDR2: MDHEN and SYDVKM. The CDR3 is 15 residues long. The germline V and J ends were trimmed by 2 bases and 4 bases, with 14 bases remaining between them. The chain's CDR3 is CASSLGGVLSYGYTF. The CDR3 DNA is TGTGCCAGCAGTTTAGGGGGGGTTCTTAGCTATGGCTACACCTTC.

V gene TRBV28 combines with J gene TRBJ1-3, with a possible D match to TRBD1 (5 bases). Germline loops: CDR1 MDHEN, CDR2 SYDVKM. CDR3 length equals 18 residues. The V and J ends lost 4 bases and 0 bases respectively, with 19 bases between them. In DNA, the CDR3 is TGTGCCAGCAGTTCCCTGCAGGGCGGAGACGTCTCTGGAAACACCATATATTTT. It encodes CASSSLQGGDVSGNTIYF.

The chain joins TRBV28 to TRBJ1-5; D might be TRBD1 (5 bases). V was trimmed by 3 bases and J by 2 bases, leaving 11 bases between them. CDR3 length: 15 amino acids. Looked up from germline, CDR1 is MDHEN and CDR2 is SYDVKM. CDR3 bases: TGTGCCAGCAGTTTGGAGGGACTGGGCAATCAGCCCCAGCATTTT. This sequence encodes CASSLEGLGNQPQHF.

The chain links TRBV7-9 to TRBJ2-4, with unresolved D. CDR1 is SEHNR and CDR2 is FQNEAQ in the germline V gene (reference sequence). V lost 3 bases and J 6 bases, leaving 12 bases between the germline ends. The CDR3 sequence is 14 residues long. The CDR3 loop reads CASSFNQVANIQYF. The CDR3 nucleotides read TGTGCCAGCAGCTTTAACCAGGTCGCAAACATTCAGTACTTC.

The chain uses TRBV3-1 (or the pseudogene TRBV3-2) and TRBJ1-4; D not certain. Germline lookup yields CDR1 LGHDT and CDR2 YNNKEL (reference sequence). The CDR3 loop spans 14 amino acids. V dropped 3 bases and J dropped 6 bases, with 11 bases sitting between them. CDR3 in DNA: TGTGCCAGCAGCCAGTACCCTGGAGATGAAAAACTGTTTTTT. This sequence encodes CASSQYPGDEKLFF.

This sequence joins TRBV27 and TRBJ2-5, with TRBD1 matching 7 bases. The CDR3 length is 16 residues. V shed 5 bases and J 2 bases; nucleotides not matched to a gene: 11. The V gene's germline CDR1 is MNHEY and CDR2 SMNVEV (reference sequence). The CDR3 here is CASSRLTGTAQETQYF. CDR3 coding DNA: TGTGCCAGCAGTCGCCTAACCGGGACAGCACAAGAGACCCAGTACTTC.

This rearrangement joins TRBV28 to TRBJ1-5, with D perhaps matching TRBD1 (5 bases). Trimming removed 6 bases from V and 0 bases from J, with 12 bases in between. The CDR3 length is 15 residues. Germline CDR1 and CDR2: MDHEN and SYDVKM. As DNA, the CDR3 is TGTGCCAGCAGATCGCAGACAGCTAGCAATCAGCCCCAGCATTTT. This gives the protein CASRSQTASNQPQHF.